A selection of T cell receptor beta chains follows, all from one sample in a study of blood T cell repertoires in COVID-19. Profiled with immunoSEQ multiplex PCR; TCRdb holds only in-frame clones, not every one. The sample consists of about 5,300 clones, around nine tenths of them appearing once. The sample consisted of peripheral blood. These receptors came from a woman of 80 years or more with acute or convalescent COVID-19. Both conserved end residues are trimmed from each CDR3.

>TRBV5-8
ASSPGDNRLYEQY
>TRBV10-3
AISRTGGNSPLH
>TRBV28
ASRPADRINQPQH
>TRBV5-1
ASSSSGRFTDTQY
>TRBV7-9
ASSFPLAGGETQY
>TRBV9
ASSALDRPNQPQH
>TRBV30
AWSVWGGDGYT
>TRBV14
ASSRGLGNIQY
>TRBV6-5
ASKSQTAIYGYT
>TRBV5-1
ASSLEIAGGEQY
>TRBV30
AWDPARYGNTIY
>TRBV7-2
ASSLGRVLTPYGYT
>TRBV3-1/TRBV3-2
ASAGGLQGTGKLF
>TRBV10-3
AISEFQRVTDTQY
>TRBV5-1
ASSSAGGAGELF
>TRBV5-4
ASSLGPSGGHNEQF
>TRBV5-1
ASSENQEGKAF
>TRBV6-5
ASSRLHSEQY
>TRBV25-1
ASSWSGDGYT
>TRBV4-1
ASSRFLAGPKETQY
>TRBV11-2
ASSWGTSGYNEQF
>TRBV7-2
ASSFISGLTEAF
>TRBV10-3
AITSGGTDTQY
>TRBV5-1
ASSLGFLPTSGANVLT
>TRBV6-6
ASRGTGQPFYEQY
>TRBV7-9
ASSYQDGNLS
>TRBV19
ASSIVRDRVNEQY
>TRBV18
ASSPRTATDTQY
>TRBV19
ASSISGENQPQH
>TRBV3-1/TRBV3-2
ASSPSGLLGNTQY
>TRBV7-8
ASSPTGETQY
>TRBV15
ATSRDTGGYNEQF
>TRBV6-5
ASSYVAGGRSPLH
>TRBV5-4
ASSLGHVIENEQF
>TRBV2
ASRENRDSYEQY
>TRBV7-9
ASSLAQVNIQY
>TRBV28
ASSLGQFQETQY
>TRBV14
ASSGAVRTGELF
>TRBV29-1
SVGRGNTGELF
>TRBV5-1
ASRETGDYT
>TRBV28
ASSSVTDTEAF
>TRBV18
ASSPYGGSYEQY
>TRBV5-3
ARSLWGHTYEQY
>TRBV9
ASSPGGLSTDTQY
>TRBV11-3
ASSLGPNYEQY
>TRBV7-2
ASSLTVSSYNEQF
>TRBV18
ASSRPPGQGRGDTQY
>TRBV28
ASSLRSVEGGFRFSNQPQH
>TRBV28
ASTPGTNGGYT
>TRBV6-5
ASSLGRTYTDTQY
>TRBV18
ASSPSTGVWGYT
>TRBV10-3
AISESSGGNTIY
>TRBV5-5
ASSPGQPWSSPLH
>TRBV2
ASRDSLYEQY
>TRBV30
ASSTGFGDTEAF
>TRBV10-3
AISSGGVHNEQF
>TRBV2
ASSEALAGVGYT
>TRBV5-1
ASSPGQNTEAF
>TRBV2
ASSASSYNEQF
>TRBV27
ASSPLATKNIQY